This T cell receptor beta chain originates from a study of vaccination and CD4 T cells after COVID-19. The treatment denotes: roughly 11-day PBMC culture with coronavirus spike peptide pools or control peptides (ViraFEST assay). Cells received half-medium changes with fresh IL-2 medium on days 3 and 7. The CDR3 runs to 16 residues. Germline-derived CDR1 and CDR2 are SNHLY and FYNNEI. The V end was cut by 2 bases, the J end by 7 bases, with 20 bases between. With the Oncomine TCR Beta short-read assay, DNA from cultured CD4+ T cells was sequenced. The genomic DNA was obtained from cultured CD4+ T cells by extraction with the QIAamp micro DNA kit. TCRdb itself ran the PCR reads through MiXCR, one entry per CDR3 protein. Here the sample spans fewer than 14,000 distinct CDR3 sequences, under 85% being singletons. With respect to this clonotype: Its cognate antigen is unknown.

The receptor was isolated from a human donor who had recovered from COVID-19. The sequenced sample was CD4+ T cells from blood, cultured in vitro. V and J are TRBV2 and TRBJ1-2, with TRBD1 as a possible D gene (6 bases). The CDR3, as DNA: TGTGCCAGCAGTGAATTAACAGGGATTGGACCGGGTGGCTACACCTTC. This encodes CASSELTGIGPGGYTF. Based on the CDR3 plus reference TRBV2 and TRBJ1-2, the full variable domain is EPEVTQTPSHQVTQMGQEVILRCVPISNHLYFYWYRQILGQKVEFLVSFYNNEISEKSEIFDDQFSVERPDGSNFTLKIRSTKLEDSAMYFCASSELTGIGPGGYTFGSGTRLTVV.